The 28 T cell receptor beta chains below all came from one sample that was sequenced in a study of read filtering for tumor transcriptome and immune sequencing. From roughly 390 ng of RNA, a library with molecular barcoded alpha/delta and beta/gamma adaptors was made. TCRdb processed the reads anew with MiXCR; each CDR3 protein has one entry. Of 50,000 to 65,000 distinct CDR3 sequences in the sample, roughly an eighth are singletons; the top ten hold roughly 17%. The sample comprised a population of CD138-negative cells sorted from bone marrow. Every receptor here comes from a donor aged 40 or older with multiple myeloma.

Many counts were recorded for this clonotype. The chain has TRBV5-1 and TRBJ1-1, with D possibly being TRBD1 (5 bases). This CDR3 is built from 15 residues. V was cut by 0 bases and J by 5 bases, with 14 bases left in between. Germline V gene sequence: CDR1 SGHRS, CDR2 YFSETQ. This chain's CDR3 is CASSLVGLKGTEAFF. As DNA, the CDR3 is TGCGCCAGCAGCTTGGTGGGGCTAAAGGGGACTGAAGCTTTCTTT.

By frequency in the sample, this clonotype is medium-sized. The gene calls are TRBV11-2 and TRBJ2-1; D not resolved. Trimming took 4 bases from V and 5 from J, leaving 0 bases between them. CDR1 SGHAT and CDR2 FQNNGV come from the germline V gene. The CDR3 spans 10 residues. CDR3 in amino acids: CASSYNEQFF. The CDR3 bases are TGTGCCAGCAGCTACAATGAGCAGTTCTTC. Complete variable domain (other parts from reference TRBV11-2 and TRBJ2-1): EAGVAQSPRYKIIEKRQSVAFWCNPISGHATLYWYQQILGQGPKLLIQFQNNGVVDDSQLPKDRFSAERLKGVDSTLKIQPAKLEDSAVYLCASSYNEQFFGPGTRLTVL.

This clonotype was observed once. Here the CDR3 omits its conserved ending phenylalanine or tryptophan, so a read error is the likely source. The V gene is TRBV20-1, the J gene TRBJ2-3, with unresolved D. This CDR3 contains 13 residues. Germline V gene sequence: CDR1 DFQATT, CDR2 SNEGSKA (reference sequence). The CDR3 DNA is TGCAGGGCCCCACCCGGAGGCACAGATACGCAGTATTCT. Translating gives CRAPPGGTDTQYS.

This clonotype was detected ten times or more. The chain employs TRBV20-1 and TRBJ1-5, with D unclear. The length of the CDR3 is 13 residues. Germline V lookup: CDR1 DFQATT, CDR2 SNEGSKA (reference sequence). Trimming stripped 0 bases from V and 4 bases from J, with 7 bases between. CDR3 residues: CSARDSQNQPQHF. The CDR3 DNA follows: TGCAGTGCTAGAGATTCCCAAAATCAGCCCCAGCATTTT.

This clonotype was seen many times. The gene calls are TRBV28 and TRBJ2-6; TRBD2 is a possible D gene (5 bases). V was trimmed by 2 bases and J by 2 bases, leaving 16 bases between them. CDR3 length equals 18 residues. Germline values: CDR1 MDHEN, CDR2 SYDVKM. The CDR3 DNA is TGTGCCAGCAGTTTAGAGGGTGCCCCAGACCCTGGGGCCAACGTCCTGACTTTC. Translating gives CASSLEGAPDPGANVLTF.

The table lists this clonotype with many counts. CDR3 region: CASSLASGTRYEQYF. CDR3 in DNA: TGCGCCAGCAGCTTGGCCTCCGGTACCCGCTACGAGCAGTACTTC. The chain employs TRBV5-1 and TRBJ2-7, with D uncertain. Trimming removed 0 bases from V and 3 bases from J, with 13 bases in between. The CDR3 has 15 amino acids. The germline V gene has CDR1 SGHRS and CDR2 YFSETQ.

This clonotype was detected many times. The V gene is TRBV29-1, the J gene TRBJ2-5; D remains ambiguous. Germline V CDR1 and CDR2: SQVTM, ANQGSEA. The ends were cut back, 3 bases at V and 4 bases at J, with 9 bases in the middle. This CDR3 contains 12 residues. The CDR3 coding sequence is TGCAGCGTTGAGGGTCTCGTAGAGACCCAGTACTTC. This gives the protein CSVEGLVETQYF. Full variable domain (remainder filled in from reference TRBV29-1 and TRBJ2-5): SAVISQKPSRDICQRGTSLTIQCQVDSQVTMMFWYRQQPGQSLTLIATANQGSEATYESGFVIDKFPISRPNLTFSTLTVSNMSPEDSSIYLCSVEGLVETQYFGPGTRLLVL.

The sample holds many counts of this clonotype. The genes are TRBV28 and TRBJ2-2; TRBD1 or TRBD2 may be the D gene (5 bases each). This CDR3 spans 15 amino acids. CDR1 is MDHEN, CDR2 SYDVKM, per germline. Trimming took 3 bases from V and 4 from J, leaving 12 bases between them. In nucleotides, the CDR3 is TGTGCCAGCAGTTTTGGGGGATCGGGCACCGGGGAGCTGTTTTTT. Translated: CASSFGGSGTGELFF.

This clonotype was seen ten or more times. The gene calls are TRBV11-2 and TRBJ2-5; 8 bases are a match to TRBD1. The germline V gene has CDR1 SGHAT and CDR2 FQNNGV. The length of the CDR3 is 15 residues. V dropped 1 base and J dropped 2; count of bases not matched to a gene: 3. The CDR3 region has the DNA TGTGCCAGCAGCTTAGGACAGGGGTTTCAAGAGACCCAGTACTTC. Amino acid sequence: CASSLGQGFQETQYF.

This clonotype came up many times. The chain recombines TRBV5-1 with TRBJ1-2; tentatively, D is TRBD1 (5 bases). This CDR3 is built from 17 residues. Per the germline V gene, CDR1 is SGHRS and CDR2 is YFSETQ. V lost 0 bases to trimming and J lost 0 bases, with 15 bases between them. CDR3 in amino acids: CASSLDMGPHPNYGYTF. Written as DNA, the CDR3 is TGCGCCAGCAGCTTGGATATGGGGCCACATCCTAACTATGGCTACACCTTC.

This clonotype was detected only a few times. The chain recombines TRBV7-9 with TRBJ2-5, with 10 bases fitting TRBD1. There are 17 residues in the CDR3. Trimming took 2 bases from V and 3 from J; bases not matched to a gene: 9. Germline lookup yields CDR1 SEHNR and CDR2 FQNEAQ (reference sequence). CDR3 nucleotides: TGTGCCAGCAGCTTACGGGGTGGGACAGGGGAGAAAGAGACCCAGTACTTC. Protein sequence: CASSLRGGTGEKETQYF.

This clonotype has at least ten counts. The chain has TRBV5-1 and TRBJ2-5; D remains unclear. V was shortened by 7 bases and J by 0 bases, with 4 bases between the two germline ends. The CDR3 spans 11 residues. Germline V gives CDR1 SGHRS, CDR2 YFSETQ. The DNA of the CDR3 is TGCGCCAGCGGTCACCAAGAGACCCAGTACTTC. Translated, it gives CASGHQETQYF.

This clonotype showed up many times. This chain joins TRBV5-1 and TRBJ2-7, with 7 nucleotides matching TRBD1. The CDR3 length is 15 residues. From germline, CDR1 is SGHRS and CDR2 YFSETQ. V trimming: 2 bases; J trimming: 12 bases; junction bases outside the gene matches: 17. The CDR3 is CASSLQGPRGDWLYF. CDR3 in DNA: TGCGCCAGCAGCTTACAGGGGCCCAGGGGTGATTGGCTGTACTTC.

A remark on this clonotype: This may be a read error, as it is one base from a much larger clone. This chain uses TRBV4-1 with TRBJ2-1; D may be TRBD1 or TRBD2 (5 bases each). Germline V gene data show CDR1 as MGHRA and CDR2 as YSYEKL. This CDR3 region has 15 residues. V lost 4 bases, J lost 0 bases, and 10 bases lay in between. CDR3 sequence: CASSLGVRSYNEQFF. CDR3 coding DNA: TGCGCCAGCAGCCTGGGGGTTCGCTCCTACAATGAGCAGTTCTTC.

This clonotype was seen ten or more times. The chain recombines TRBV2 with TRBJ2-5; D possibly corresponds to TRBD2 (6 bases). The length of the CDR3 is 12 residues. Trimming cost V 6 bases and J 9 bases, with 14 bases left between them. Germline CDR1 reads SNHLY; CDR2 reads FYNNEI. For the CDR3, the DNA is TGTGCCAGCAGGCTAGCAGGCGGGGCCCAGTACTTC. Amino acid sequence: CASRLAGGAQYF.

This clonotype was counted at least ten times. The chain recombines TRBV6-1 with TRBJ1-5, with D hard to call. From germline, CDR1 is MNHNS and CDR2 SASEGT. The CDR3 loop spans 14 amino acids. Trimming cost V 1 base and J 4 bases, with 8 bases left between them. The CDR3, as DNA: TGTGCCAGCAGTGAAGGGACGGAAAATCAGCCCCAGCATTTT. It codes for CASSEGTENQPQHF.

Many counts were recorded for this clonotype. V is TRBV12-3 or TRBV12-4 and J is TRBJ1-1, with no clear D. The V end lost 5 bases, the J end lost 1 base, and 14 bases lay between the germline ends. There are 15 residues in the CDR3. The DNA for the CDR3 is TGTGCCAGCAGTCCGCCAGGACCGCAGAACACTGAAGCTTTCTTT. Residues: CASSPPGPQNTEAFF.

This clonotype was counted at least ten times. The V call is TRBV5-1, the J call TRBJ1-5; D gene uncertain. Trimming removed 4 bases at V and 3 bases at J, with 11 bases between. Germline V lookup: CDR1 SGHRS, CDR2 YFSETQ. This CDR3 comprises 14 residues. CDR3 in amino acids: CASSPEGYNQPQHF. The CDR3 DNA reads TGCGCCAGCAGCCCCGAGGGTTACAATCAGCCCCAGCATTTT.

This clonotype was detected many times. This chain uses TRBV7-6 with TRBJ2-1, with TRBD1 matching over 10 bases. Trimming removed 1 base from V and 5 bases from J; junction bases left unmatched: 2. CDR1 is SGHVS, CDR2 FNYEAQ, per germline. The CDR3 extends over 15 amino acids. The CDR3 coding sequence is TGTGCCAGCAGCTTAGTGGGACAGGGGAACAATGAGCAGTTCTTC. This gives the protein CASSLVGQGNNEQFF.

This clonotype has ten or more counts. The rearrangement uses TRBV15 and TRBJ1-1; D remains ambiguous. The germline gives CDR1 LNHNV, CDR2 YYDKDF (reference sequence). V lost 2 bases and J 5 bases, leaving 6 bases between the germline ends. CDR3 length: 12 amino acids. CDR3 DNA: TGTGCCACCAGCAGAATAGGGACTGAAGCTTTCTTT. As protein: CATSRIGTEAFF.

This chain links TRBV6-1 with TRBJ1-1, with D possibly being TRBD1 (6 bases). V dropped 4 bases and J dropped 6 bases, with 15 bases sitting between them. CDR3 length equals 14 residues. Germline assignment: CDR1 MNHNS and CDR2 SASEGT. The CDR3 loop is CASSVGGRGAEAFF. Here the CDR3 DNA reads TGTGCCAGCAGTGTCGGGGGGAGGGGGGCTGAAGCTTTCTTT.

This clonotype has a count of ten or more. The gene calls are TRBV6-1 and TRBJ2-3, with TRBD2 matching over 10 bases. CDR1 and CDR2 (germline): MNHNS, SASEGT. The CDR3 is 15 amino acids. J lost 4 bases, V lost 5 bases, and 6 bases had no gene match. CDR3 in DNA: TGTGCCAGCAGTCTTGCCACTAGCGGGGCAGATACGCAGTATTTT. Protein sequence: CASSLATSGADTQYF.

This clonotype was counted at least ten times. J is TRBJ2-3 and V is TRBV20-1; 9 bases match TRBD2. The V gene's germline CDR1 is DFQATT and CDR2 SNEGSKA (reference sequence). There are 15 residues in the CDR3. Trimming removed 4 bases from V and 5 bases from J; junction bases left unmatched: 10. The CDR3 loop reads CSAMSSGATGDTQYF. CDR3 nucleotides: TGCAGTGCTATGTCTAGCGGGGCTACGGGAGATACGCAGTATTTT.

Concerning this clonotype: A read error may account for a junction end that differs from germline. The chain is built from TRBV3-1 and TRBJ2-5, with a possible D match to TRBD2 (6 bases). Germline loops: CDR1 LGHDT, CDR2 YNNKEL (reference sequence). The CDR3 extends over 16 amino acids. Here the CDR3 DNA reads TGTGCCAGCAGCCTTCTTGGCGGGGAGAAGCAAGAGTCCCAGTACTTC. It translates to CASSLLGGEKQESQYF.

This clonotype was detected many times. The chain carries TRBV6-5 and TRBJ2-3; 7 bases are shared with TRBD1. Germline assignment: CDR1 MNHEY and CDR2 SVGAGI. After removal of 5 bases from V and 5 bases from J, the junction contained 10 bases not matched to a gene. The CDR3 is 15 residues long. CDR3: CASSLRGGVVDTQYF. CDR3 sequence (DNA): TGTGCCAGCAGTCTCCGAGGGGGCGTGGTAGATACGCAGTATTTT.

The rearrangement joins TRBV2 to TRBJ1-2; 7 bases match TRBD1. CDR1 is SNHLY, CDR2 FYNNEI, per germline. The trim removed 5 bases at V and 4 bases at J, leaving 19 bases unmatched. This CDR3 is 18 amino acids long. The CDR3 DNA reads as TGTGCCAGCAGTTCCCGGTGGGCAGGGGGGTTAAGGGGCTATGGCTACACCTTC. This translates into CASSSRWAGGLRGYGYTF.

This clonotype was counted a few times. The CDR3 is CASSPTRSTDTQYF. Written as DNA, the CDR3 is TGTGCCAGCAGCCCAACCCGGAGTACAGATACGCAGTATTTT. The rearrangement links TRBV4-2 to TRBJ2-3; D uncertain. Deletions cut 4 bases from V and 3 bases from J, with 11 bases between. Germline V gene lookup returns CDR1 LGHNA and CDR2 YNFKEQ. The CDR3 is 14 amino acids.

In this sample, this clonotype turned up many times. This chain joins TRBV6-1 and TRBJ2-5, with TRBD2 matching over 13 bases. The germline gives CDR1 MNHNS, CDR2 SASEGT. V shed 7 bases and J 3 bases; nucleotides not matched to a gene: 11. The CDR3 sequence is 17 residues long. The CDR3 region is CASNPLAGGTLKETQYF. Written as DNA, the CDR3 is TGTGCCAGCAATCCACTAGCGGGGGGGACCCTCAAAGAGACCCAGTACTTC.